The 11 T cell receptor beta chains below come from one sample, sequenced in a study of tumor-infiltrating lymphocytes in primary liver carcinoma. For blood RNA, unsorted whole blood served as the source, and germline DNA was extracted too. A primer matching the constant region was used to make TCR beta cDNA from 500 to 650 ng of total RNA. Three nested multiplex PCR rounds, a slightly modified ARM-PCR method, built the TCR beta libraries. Each of the first two PCR rounds ran around 10 cycles with TRBV1-TRBV30 forward and C-beta reverse primers. Using its own MiXCR run on the multiplex PCR reads, TCRdb lists one record per CDR3 protein. The sample has some 180,000 distinct CDR3 sequences; roughly 60% are singletons. Sequencing input: peripheral blood. These receptors were taken from a man aged 40-49 years with primary liver carcinoma and hepatitis B virus infection.

For this clonotype: One end of the junction varies from germline; a read error may be responsible. The CDR3 region has the DNA TGTGCCAGTAGCTCGCACCCCATCGGGAGGATCTATGAGCAGTTCTTC. Encoded protein: CASSSHPIGRIYEQFF. This chain uses TRBV11-2 with TRBJ2-1, with 7 bases that match TRBD2. The length of the CDR3 is 16 residues. Germline V lookup: CDR1 SGHAT, CDR2 FQNNGV.

On this clonotype itself: A much larger clone differs by one base, so this may be a read error. The chain uses TRBV29-1 and TRBJ2-1; 9 nucleotides align to TRBD2. The germline CDR1 and CDR2 sequences are SQVTM and ANQGSEA. Trimming removed 5 bases from V and 7 bases from J; junction bases left unmatched: 15. CDR3 length: 16 amino acids. The CDR3 bases are TGCAGCGTTCCTTCGAGGGCGGGAGGGCTTGCGAATGAGCAGTTCTTC. Encoded protein: CSVPSRAGGLANEQFF.

This chain joins TRBV30 and TRBJ2-1; unclear D gene. The V end was cut by 7 bases, the J end by 5 bases, with 12 bases between. Per germline, CDR1 GTSNPN and CDR2 SVGIG (reference sequence). The CDR3 runs to 12 residues. CDR3 protein: CASRRADNEQFF. CDR3 bases: TGTGCCTCCCGCCGGGCGGACAATGAGCAGTTCTTC.

In its sample, this clonotype was seen a few times. This sequence joins TRBV6-5 and TRBJ1-1, with D unresolved. CDR1 and CDR2 (germline): MNHEY, SVGAGI. V lost 1 base to trimming and J lost 2 bases, with 5 bases between them. The CDR3 spans 13 residues. The CDR3 bases are TGTGCCAGCAGTTACTACGGTAACACTGAAGCTTTCTTT. Translation: CASSYYGNTEAFF.

This clonotype has at least ten counts. The genes are TRBV29-1 and TRBJ2-7; 7 nucleotides line up with TRBD1. V trimming: 5 bases; J trimming: 0 bases; junction bases outside the gene matches: 4. In germline, CDR1 is SQVTM, CDR2 ANQGSEA. This CDR3 has 13 residues. CDR3 in amino acids: CSVNRGYSYEQYF. CDR3 DNA: TGCAGCGTTAACAGGGGCTACTCCTACGAGCAGTACTTC.

About this clonotype itself: The junction departs from germline at one end; a sequencing error may be responsible. This chain connects TRBV6-5 to TRBJ2-7, with 8 bases matching TRBD1. CDR1 MNHEY and CDR2 SVGAGI come from the germline V gene. The CDR3 is made up of 13 amino acids. CDR3 region: CASSYSRGHEKYF. The CDR3 nucleotides are TGTGCCAGCAGTTACAGCAGGGGGCACGAGAAGTACTTC.

Ten or more counts support this clonotype. The J gene is TRBJ2-7, the V gene TRBV29-1; D not resolved. This CDR3 comprises 11 residues. With 4 bases removed from V and 9 bases from J, the gap between germline ends came to 13 bases. The germline CDR1 and CDR2 sequences are SQVTM and ANQGSEA. The CDR3 region is CSVGDREGQYF. The CDR3 bases are TGCAGCGTTGGGGATCGTGAAGGGCAGTACTTC.

The chain couples TRBV6-5 to TRBJ1-3; weak D call: TRBD1 (5 bases). This CDR3 has 13 residues. V lost 8 bases and J 3 bases, leaving 11 bases between the germline ends. Germline V lookup: CDR1 MNHEY, CDR2 SVGAGI. Here the CDR3 reads CASGQRGGNTIYF. CDR3 DNA: TGTGCCAGCGGCCAGAGGGGTGGAAACACCATATATTTT.

The J gene is TRBJ2-5, the V gene TRBV4-1; possible D gene TRBD2, 6 bases. The germline V gene has CDR1 MGHRA and CDR2 YSYEKL. The V end was cut by 1 base, the J end by 5 bases, with 11 bases between. The CDR3 runs 14 residues. CDR3 residues: CASSQAGSLETQYF. CDR3 bases: TGCGCCAGCAGCCAAGCCGGGAGTCTTGAGACCCAGTACTTC.

A word on this clonotype: Its ends do not fully match the called genes, so a read error is possible. The V and J genes are TRBV30 and TRBJ1-2; no clear D gene. The CDR3 is made up of 14 amino acids. Germline CDR1 and CDR2: GTSNPN and SVGIG (reference sequence). As DNA, the CDR3 is TGTGCCCGGAGTGTTGGAGGTACTAACTATGGCTACACCTTC. It codes for CARSVGGTNYGYTF.

This clonotype came up many times. This chain links TRBV11-2 with TRBJ2-7; no definite D call. From germline, CDR1 is SGHAT and CDR2 FQNNGV. The CDR3 covers 15 residues. The V end lost 5 bases, the J end lost 3 bases, and 17 bases lay between the germline ends. This CDR3 is CASSGELAPDYEQYF. The CDR3 DNA reads as TGTGCCAGCAGCGGCGAGTTGGCTCCAGACTACGAGCAGTACTTC.